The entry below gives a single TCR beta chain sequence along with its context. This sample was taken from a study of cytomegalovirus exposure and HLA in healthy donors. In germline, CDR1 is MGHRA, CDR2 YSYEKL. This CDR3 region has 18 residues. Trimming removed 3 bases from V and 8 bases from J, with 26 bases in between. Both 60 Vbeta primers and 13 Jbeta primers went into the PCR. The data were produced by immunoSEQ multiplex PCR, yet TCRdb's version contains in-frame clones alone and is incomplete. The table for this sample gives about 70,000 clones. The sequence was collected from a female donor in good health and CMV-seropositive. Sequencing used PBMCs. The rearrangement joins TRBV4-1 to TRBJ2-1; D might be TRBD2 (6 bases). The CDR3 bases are TGCGCCAGCAGCCAGGGACCTGGGGGGAGGTTAGGGATTTATGAGCAGTTCTTC. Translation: CASSQGPGGRLGIYEQFF.